These T cell receptor beta chains were read from a single sample in a study of cytomegalovirus exposure and HLA in healthy donors. This table comes from immunoSEQ multiplex PCR, and its TCRdb copy is limited to in-frame clones, with some not included. Of about 140,000 clones in the sample, about 73% were seen once. Source material: PBMCs. The source of these receptors is a woman aged 55-70 years in good health and CMV-seropositive. The CDR3 runs from the conserved cysteine through the conserved F or W. A D gene is named only where the DNA matches it firmly. Expanded clones get a size class; other rows say once, few or many, or leave the size out.

v_gene: TRBV5-1; abundance: .; d_gene: .; j_gene: TRBJ2-1; CDR3nt: TGCGCCAGCAGCTTAGGGACTTCCCACAATGAGCAGTTCTTC; CDR3aa: CASSLGTSHNEQFF
v_gene: TRBV15; abundance: .; d_gene: .; j_gene: TRBJ2-7; CDR3nt: TGTGCCACCAGCACGACAGCTCCCTACGAGCAGTACTTC; CDR3aa: CATSTTAPYEQYF
v_gene: TRBV6-1; abundance: .; d_gene: TRBD2; j_gene: TRBJ2-7; CDR3nt: TGTGCCAGCAGTTATGGGGGGGACTCCTACGAGCAGTACTTC; CDR3aa: CASSYGGDSYEQYF
v_gene: TRBV4-1; abundance: few; d_gene: TRBD2; j_gene: TRBJ2-1; CDR3nt: TGCGCCAGCAGCCAAGAAGGCGGGGGGATTTACAATGAGCAGTTCTTC; CDR3aa: CASSQEGGGIYNEQFF
v_gene: TRBV28; abundance: .; d_gene: TRBD1; j_gene: TRBJ1-5; CDR3nt: TGTGCCAGCGCGACAGGGCTAGTCAATCAGCCCCAGCATTTT; CDR3aa: CASATGLVNQPQHF
v_gene: TRBV19; abundance: .; d_gene: .; j_gene: TRBJ1-2; CDR3nt: TGTGCCAGTGCAGGCGAACCTTATGGCTACACCTTC; CDR3aa: CASAGEPYGYTF
v_gene: TRBV5-1; abundance: .; d_gene: TRBD2; j_gene: TRBJ2-2; CDR3nt: TGCGCCAGCGGTAGCGGGAACGTCGGGGAGCTGTTTTTT; CDR3aa: CASGSGNVGELFF
v_gene: TRBV2; abundance: .; d_gene: TRBD1; j_gene: TRBJ1-5; CDR3nt: TGTGCCAGCAGTGGGACAGGGTTTGATAGCAATCAGCCCCAGCATTTT; CDR3aa: CASSGTGFDSNQPQHF
v_gene: TRBV5-6; abundance: .; d_gene: .; j_gene: TRBJ2-7; CDR3nt: TGTGCCAGCAGCTTGGCCGGGGTCGCCTACGAGCAGTACTTC; CDR3aa: CASSLAGVAYEQYF
v_gene: TRBV2; abundance: few; d_gene: TRBD2; j_gene: TRBJ2-1; CDR3nt: TGTGCCAGCAGTGTACTAGCGCAAACCGACAATGAGCAGTTCTTC; CDR3aa: CASSVLAQTDNEQFF
v_gene: TRBV19; abundance: .; d_gene: .; j_gene: TRBJ2-3; CDR3nt: TGTGCCAGTAGTATCGTCGCGGAGAGGAGGACAGATACGCAGTATTTT; CDR3aa: CASSIVAERRTDTQYF
v_gene: TRBV4-1; abundance: few; d_gene: .; j_gene: TRBJ1-1; CDR3nt: TGCGCCAGCAGCCCTACGACTGCTCCCACTGAAGCTTTCTTT; CDR3aa: CASSPTTAPTEAFF
v_gene: TRBV6-1; abundance: .; d_gene: .; j_gene: TRBJ1-1; CDR3nt: TGTGCCAGCAGTGTTCAGATAAACACTGAAGCTTTCTTT; CDR3aa: CASSVQINTEAFF
v_gene: TRBV18; abundance: .; d_gene: .; j_gene: TRBJ2-3; CDR3nt: TGTGCCAGCTCACCCTTCAGGGCTAGCACAGATACGCAGTATTTT; CDR3aa: CASSPFRASTDTQYF
v_gene: TRBV7-7; abundance: once; d_gene: .; j_gene: TRBJ2-1; CDR3nt: TGTGCTAGCAGCTTAAACCCGAGCTCCTACAATGAGCAGTTCTTC; CDR3aa: CASSLNPSSYNEQFF
v_gene: TRBV9; abundance: few; d_gene: TRBD2; j_gene: TRBJ2-7; CDR3nt: TGTGCCAGCAGCGTAGCTAGCGGGGCTACCGAGCAGTACTTC; CDR3aa: CASSVASGATEQYF
v_gene: TRBV20-1; abundance: once; d_gene: .; j_gene: TRBJ2-1; CDR3nt: TGCAGTGCTAGGGGTAGCGCAGAGCAGTTCTTC; CDR3aa: CSARGSAEQFF
v_gene: TRBV6-5; abundance: .; d_gene: TRBD1; j_gene: TRBJ1-1; CDR3nt: TGTGCCAGCGTAGGGACAGGGGCGAAGGGAGCTTTCTTT; CDR3aa: CASVGTGAKGAFF
v_gene: TRBV2; abundance: medium-sized; d_gene: TRBD1; j_gene: TRBJ1-1; CDR3nt: TGTGCCAGCAGCGGGGACAGGGGCACTGAAGCTTTCTTT; CDR3aa: CASSGDRGTEAFF
v_gene: TRBV5-1; abundance: .; d_gene: TRBD2; j_gene: TRBJ2-3; CDR3nt: TGCGCCAGCAGCTTTGGACTAGCTACAGATACGCAGTATTTT; CDR3aa: CASSFGLATDTQYF
v_gene: TRBV5-1; abundance: few; d_gene: TRBD1; j_gene: TRBJ1-1; CDR3nt: TGCGCCAGCAGCACACAGGGGGCGAACACTGAAGCTTTCTTT; CDR3aa: CASSTQGANTEAFF
v_gene: TRBV10-3; abundance: .; d_gene: .; j_gene: TRBJ1-1; CDR3nt: TGTGCCAACTTGACCCGGGTCATTGAAGCTTTCTTT; CDR3aa: CANLTRVIEAFF
v_gene: TRBV15; abundance: .; d_gene: TRBD2; j_gene: TRBJ2-1; CDR3nt: TGTGCCACCAGCAGAGGCGGGACTAGCGGGAGCGATGAGCAGTTCTTC; CDR3aa: CATSRGGTSGSDEQFF
v_gene: TRBV28; abundance: few; d_gene: .; j_gene: TRBJ2-7; CDR3nt: TGTGCCAGCAGTGGTCAGGAACTCTCCTACGAGCAGTACTTC; CDR3aa: CASSGQELSYEQYF
v_gene: TRBV28; abundance: .; d_gene: .; j_gene: TRBJ1-1; CDR3nt: TGTGCCAGCACCCGGGGGGTCGGCACTGAAGCTTTCTTT; CDR3aa: CASTRGVGTEAFF
v_gene: TRBV5-1; abundance: few; d_gene: .; j_gene: TRBJ1-2; CDR3nt: TGCGCCAGCAGCTTGGGACAGGACATCGGCTACACCTTC; CDR3aa: CASSLGQDIGYTF